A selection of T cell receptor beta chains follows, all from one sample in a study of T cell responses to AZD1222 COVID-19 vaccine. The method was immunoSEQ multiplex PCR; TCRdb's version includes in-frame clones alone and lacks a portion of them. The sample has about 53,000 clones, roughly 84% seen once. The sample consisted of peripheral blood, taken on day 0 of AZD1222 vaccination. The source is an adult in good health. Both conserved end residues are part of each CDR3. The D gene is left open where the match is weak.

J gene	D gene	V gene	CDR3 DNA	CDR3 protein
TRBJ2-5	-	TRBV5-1	TGCGCCAGCAGTTTCGGCCCAAACCGTGGAGAGACCCAGTACTTC	CASSFGPNRGETQYF
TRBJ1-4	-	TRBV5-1	TGCGCCAGCAGCTTGTCACATGCTAATGAAAAACTGTTTTTT	CASSLSHANEKLFF
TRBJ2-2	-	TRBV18	TGTGCCAGCTCACCCGACAGAACGGTTACCGGGGAGCTGTTTTTT	CASSPDRTVTGELFF
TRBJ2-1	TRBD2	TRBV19	TGTGCCAGTAGTATGTCTCTGCTGAGGGCGGGAGGCAGCTCCTACAATGAGCAGTTCTTC	CASSMSLLRAGGSSYNEQFF
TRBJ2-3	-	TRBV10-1	TGCGCCAGCAGTGCACAGCTGGATACGCAGTATTTT	CASSAQLDTQYF
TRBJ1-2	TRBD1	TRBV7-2	TGTGCCAGCAGCTCGACAGGGAACTATGGCTACACCTTC	CASSSTGNYGYTF
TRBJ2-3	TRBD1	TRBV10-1	TGCGCCAGCAGTCCTTACAGGGGAGCAGATACGCAGTATTTT	CASSPYRGADTQYF
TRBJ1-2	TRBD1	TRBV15	TGTGCCACCAGCAGAGATAGGGCAGGGGGTAACTACACCTTC	CATSRDRAGGNYTF
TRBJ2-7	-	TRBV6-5	TGTGCCAGCAGTTACGGCCGGGACTACGAGCAGTACTTC	CASSYGRDYEQYF
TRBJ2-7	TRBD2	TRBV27	TGTGCCAGCAGTACCCGGACTAGCGACTACGAGCAGTACTTC	CASSTRTSDYEQYF
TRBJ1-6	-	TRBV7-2	TGTGCCAGCAGTAATGCAGGGTTAATCAGCACCCTCCACTTT	CASSNAGLISTLHF
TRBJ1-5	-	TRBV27	TGTGCCAGCAGTCCCCGGTCGGGGAATCAGCCCCAGCATTTT	CASSPRSGNQPQHF
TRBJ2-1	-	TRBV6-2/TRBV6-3	TGTGCCAGCAGTCAAATCCGGTCTAGTGGGGCGGGTGAGCAGTTCTTC	CASSQIRSSGAGEQFF
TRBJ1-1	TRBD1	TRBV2	TGTGCCAGCAGGCCCGGGACAGGGAATGCTGAAGCTTTCTTT	CASRPGTGNAEAFF
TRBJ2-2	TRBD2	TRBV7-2	TGTGCCAGCAGCGAGACTAGCGGGTCCACTATCACCGGGGAGCTGTTTTTT	CASSETSGSTITGELFF
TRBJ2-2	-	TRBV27	TGTGCCAGCAGTTTATCGACGTTTAACACCGGGGAGCTGTTTTTT	CASSLSTFNTGELFF
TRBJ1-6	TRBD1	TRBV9	TGTGCCAGCAGCCCACAGGGGTCTTCAAATTCACCCCTCCACTTT	CASSPQGSSNSPLHF
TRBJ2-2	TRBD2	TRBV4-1	TGCGCCAGCAGCCAAGATAAGGAACGGGAGGGCCTCACCGGGGAGCTGTTTTTT	CASSQDKEREGLTGELFF